This entry lists 8 T cell receptor beta chains sequenced from one sample in a study of cytomegalovirus exposure and HLA in healthy donors. The study ran its PCR with 60 Vbeta and 13 Jbeta primers. Measured with immunoSEQ multiplex PCR; TCRdb has only the in-frame clones, and not every one. The sample has tens of thousands of clones; 70% are singletons. The sample consisted of PBMCs. The receptors derive from a woman aged 50 to 60 in good health and CMV-seropositive.

The chain is built from TRBV27 and TRBJ1-5; perhaps TRBD1 as D (5 bases). V was trimmed by 8 bases and J by 4 bases, leaving 9 bases between them. CDR1 MNHEY and CDR2 SMNVEV come from the germline V gene (reference sequence). This CDR3 is built from 12 residues. The CDR3: CASGTPNQPQHF. The CDR3 DNA follows: TGTGCCAGCGGGACTCCAAATCAGCCCCAGCATTTT.

V and J are TRBV29-1 and TRBJ2-5; no reliable D call. V dropped 2 bases and J dropped 5 bases, with 9 bases sitting between them. In germline, CDR1 is SQVTM, CDR2 ANQGSEA. The CDR3 is 12 residues long. The CDR3 DNA reads TGCAGCGTTGAACCGTCCCGGGAGACCCAGTACTTC. It translates to CSVEPSRETQYF.

This clone occurred a few times. The chain links TRBV5-4 to TRBJ2-1; the D gene is possibly TRBD2 (5 bases). Per germline, CDR1 SGHNT and CDR2 YYREEE (reference sequence). The V end lost 4 bases, the J end lost 6 bases, and 17 bases lay between the germline ends. CDR3 length equals 15 residues. CDR3 bases: TGTGCCAGCAGCGCGGATGTCGCGGGCGCCAATGAGCAGTTCTTC. Translating gives CASSADVAGANEQFF.

The chain has TRBV15 and TRBJ2-4; 7 positions agree with TRBD1. V lost 1 base, J lost 0 bases, and 6 bases stayed unmatched. Germline lookup yields CDR1 LNHNV and CDR2 YYDKDF (reference sequence). The CDR3 is 17 amino acids. The CDR3 bases are TGTGCCACCAGCAGAGTGGGGGACAGCTTAGCCAAAAACATTCAGTACTTC. It translates to CATSRVGDSLAKNIQYF.

V gene TRBV11-2 combines with J gene TRBJ1-1, with D possibly matching TRBD1 (6 bases). The V end was cut by 2 bases, the J end by 4 bases, with 14 bases between. The CDR3 loop spans 15 amino acids. CDR1 is SGHAT, CDR2 FQNNGV, per germline. In nucleotides, the CDR3 is TGTGCCAGCAGCTTAATCGGGGGGGCAAGCACTGAAGCTTTCTTT. It translates to CASSLIGGASTEAFF.

This clone was found a few times. This rearrangement joins TRBV29-1 to TRBJ1-1, with no clear D. Germline lookup yields CDR1 SQVTM and CDR2 ANQGSEA. The V end was cut by 6 bases, the J end by 7 bases, with 15 bases between. This CDR3 has 12 amino acids. The CDR3 reads CSVPNRLGEAFF. Written as DNA, the CDR3 is TGCAGCGTCCCTAATAGACTCGGTGAAGCTTTCTTT.

The V and J genes are TRBV27 and TRBJ1-6; 7 nucleotides agree with TRBD1. V shed 7 bases, J shed 7 bases, and the junction held 10 bases outside the gene matches. The CDR3 runs to 15 residues. CDR1 is MNHEY, CDR2 SMNVEV, per germline (reference sequence). CDR3: CASTPDRAPNSPLHF. Here the CDR3 DNA reads TGTGCCAGCACCCCAGACAGGGCTCCAAATTCACCCCTCCACTTT.

This clone occurred once. The chain recombines TRBV18 with TRBJ2-1, with a possible D match to TRBD1 (5 bases). The CDR3 runs 13 residues. CDR1 is KGHSH, CDR2 LQKENI, per germline. Trimming left V 6 bases short and J 6 bases short, with 12 bases between. Written as DNA, the CDR3 is TGTGCCAGCTCCGCTGACAGTTTCAATGAGCAGTTCTTC. Amino acids: CASSADSFNEQFF.